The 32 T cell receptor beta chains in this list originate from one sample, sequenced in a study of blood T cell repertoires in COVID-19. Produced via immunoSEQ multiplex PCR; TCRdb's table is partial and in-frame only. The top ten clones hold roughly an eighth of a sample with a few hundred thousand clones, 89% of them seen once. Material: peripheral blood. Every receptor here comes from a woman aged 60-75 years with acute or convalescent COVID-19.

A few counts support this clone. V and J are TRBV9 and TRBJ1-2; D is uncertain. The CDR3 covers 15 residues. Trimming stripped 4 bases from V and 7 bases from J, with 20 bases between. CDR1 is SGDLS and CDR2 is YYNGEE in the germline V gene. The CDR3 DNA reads TGTGCCAGCAGCCCGACGGAGTGGCCGTTAGGTGGCTACACCTTC. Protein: CASSPTEWPLGGYTF.

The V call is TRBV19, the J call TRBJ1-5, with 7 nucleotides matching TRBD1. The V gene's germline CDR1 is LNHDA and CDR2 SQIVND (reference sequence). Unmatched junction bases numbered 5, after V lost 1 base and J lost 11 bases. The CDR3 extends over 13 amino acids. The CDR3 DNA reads TGTGCCAGTAGTATAGGTCGAGACAGGGCCCAGCATTTT. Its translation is CASSIGRDRAQHF. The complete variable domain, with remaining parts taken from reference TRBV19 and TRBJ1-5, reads DGGITQSPKYLFRKEGQNVTLSCEQNLNHDAMYWYRQDPGQGLRLIYYSQIVNDFQKGDIAEGYSVSREKKESFPLTVTSAQKNPTAFYLCASSIGRDRAQHFGDGTRLSIL.

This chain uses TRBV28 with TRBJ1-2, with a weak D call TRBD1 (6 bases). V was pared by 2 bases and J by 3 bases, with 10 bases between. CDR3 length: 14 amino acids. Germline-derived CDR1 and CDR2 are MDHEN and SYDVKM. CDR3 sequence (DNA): TGTGCCAGCAGTTTAGCCGGACAGTACTATGGCTACACCTTC. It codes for CASSLAGQYYGYTF.

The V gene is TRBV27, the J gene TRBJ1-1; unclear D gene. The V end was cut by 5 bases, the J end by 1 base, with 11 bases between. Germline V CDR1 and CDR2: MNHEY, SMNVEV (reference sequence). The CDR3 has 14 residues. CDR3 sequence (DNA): TGTGCCAGCAGTCCCCCAGTCCCGAACACTGAAGCTTTCTTT. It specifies CASSPPVPNTEAFF.

The DNA for the CDR3 is TGTGCCAGCAGCCCGGCCGGCCGGGGGGGTATGAACACTGAAGCTTTCTTT. Translating gives CASSPAGRGGMNTEAFF. The V gene is TRBV5-4, the J gene TRBJ1-1, with D possibly TRBD1 on 5 matching bases. Germline lookup yields CDR1 SGHNT and CDR2 YYREEE (reference sequence). The CDR3 consists of 17 residues. Trimming left V 4 bases short and J 0 bases short, with 19 bases between. Full variable domain (remainder filled in from reference TRBV5-4 and TRBJ1-1): ETGVTQSPTHLIKTRGQQVTLRCSSQSGHNTVSWYQQALGQGPQFIFQYYREEENGRGNFPPRFSGLQFPNYSSELNVNALELDDSALYLCASSPAGRGGMNTEAFFGQGTRLTVV.

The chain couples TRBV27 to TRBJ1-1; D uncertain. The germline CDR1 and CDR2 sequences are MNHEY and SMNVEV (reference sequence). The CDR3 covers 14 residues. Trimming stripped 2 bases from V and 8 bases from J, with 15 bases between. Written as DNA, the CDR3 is TGTGCCAGCAGTTTAATACAATCCCATGTAGAAGCTTTCTTT. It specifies CASSLIQSHVEAFF.

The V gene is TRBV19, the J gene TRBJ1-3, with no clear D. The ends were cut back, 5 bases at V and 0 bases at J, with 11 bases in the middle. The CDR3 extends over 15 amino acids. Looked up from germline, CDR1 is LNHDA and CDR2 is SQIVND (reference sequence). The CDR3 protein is CASSPPGSSGNTIYF. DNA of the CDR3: TGTGCCAGTAGTCCACCGGGTTCCTCTGGAAACACCATATATTTT.

CDR3 in amino acids: CASSIYPDRDSTDTQYF. As DNA, the CDR3 is TGTGCCAGCAGTATATACCCGGACAGGGATTCGACAGATACGCAGTATTTT. The chain employs TRBV2 and TRBJ2-3; the match to TRBD1 covers 8 bases. Germline values: CDR1 SNHLY, CDR2 FYNNEI. This CDR3 is built from 17 residues. Losses at the gene ends were 5 bases for V and 3 bases for J; bases not matched to a gene: 13.

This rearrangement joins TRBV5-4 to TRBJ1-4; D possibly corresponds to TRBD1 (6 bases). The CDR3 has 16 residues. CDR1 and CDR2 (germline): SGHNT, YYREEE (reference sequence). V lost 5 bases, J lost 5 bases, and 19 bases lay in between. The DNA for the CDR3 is TGTGCCAGCAGTGTTGGGGGCAGGACCTTCAATGAAAAACTGTTTTTT. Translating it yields CASSVGGRTFNEKLFF.

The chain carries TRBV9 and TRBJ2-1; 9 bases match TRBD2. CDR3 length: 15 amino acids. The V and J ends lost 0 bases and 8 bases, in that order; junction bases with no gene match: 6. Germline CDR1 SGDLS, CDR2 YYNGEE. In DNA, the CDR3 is TGTGCCAGCAGCGTAGCGGCGGGAGGGCCTTATGAGCAGTTCTTC. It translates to CASSVAAGGPYEQFF.

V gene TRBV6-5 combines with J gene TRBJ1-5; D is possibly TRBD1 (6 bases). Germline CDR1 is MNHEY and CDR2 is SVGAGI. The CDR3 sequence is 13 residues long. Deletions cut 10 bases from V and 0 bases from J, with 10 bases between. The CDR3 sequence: CAIQGISNQPQHF. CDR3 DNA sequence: TGTGCCATCCAGGGGATTAGCAATCAGCCCCAGCATTTT.

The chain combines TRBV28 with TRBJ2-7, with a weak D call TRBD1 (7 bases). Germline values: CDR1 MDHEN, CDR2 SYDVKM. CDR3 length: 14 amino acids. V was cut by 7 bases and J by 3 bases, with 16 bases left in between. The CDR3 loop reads CASTLQGGHYEQYF. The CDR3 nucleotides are TGTGCCAGCACTTTGCAGGGGGGCCACTACGAGCAGTACTTC.

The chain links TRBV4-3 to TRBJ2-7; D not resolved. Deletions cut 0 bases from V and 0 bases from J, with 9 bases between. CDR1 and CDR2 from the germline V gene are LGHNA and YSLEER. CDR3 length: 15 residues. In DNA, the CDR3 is TGCGCCAGCAGCCAAGAGCGCGGTTCCTCCTACGAGCAGTACTTC. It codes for CASSQERGSSYEQYF.

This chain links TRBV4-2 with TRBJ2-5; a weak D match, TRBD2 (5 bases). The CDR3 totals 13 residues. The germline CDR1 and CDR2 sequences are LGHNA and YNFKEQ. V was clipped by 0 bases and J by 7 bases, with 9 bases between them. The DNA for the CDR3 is TGTGCCAGCAGCCAAGAAGTCGGAGGGACCCAGTACTTC. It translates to CASSQEVGGTQYF.

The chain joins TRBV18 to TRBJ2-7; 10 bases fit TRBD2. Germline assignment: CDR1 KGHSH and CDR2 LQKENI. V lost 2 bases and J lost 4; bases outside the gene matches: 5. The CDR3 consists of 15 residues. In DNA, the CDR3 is TGTGCCAGCTCACCAGGGACTAGCGTCGTTTACGAGCAGTACTTC. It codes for CASSPGTSVVYEQYF.

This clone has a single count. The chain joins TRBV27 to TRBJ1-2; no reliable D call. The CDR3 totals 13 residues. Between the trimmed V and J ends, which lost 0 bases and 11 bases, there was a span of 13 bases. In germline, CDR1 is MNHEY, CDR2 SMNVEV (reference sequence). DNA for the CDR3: TGTGCCAGCAGTTTATCGGAACGGAGGAGATACACCTTC. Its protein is CASSLSERRRYTF.

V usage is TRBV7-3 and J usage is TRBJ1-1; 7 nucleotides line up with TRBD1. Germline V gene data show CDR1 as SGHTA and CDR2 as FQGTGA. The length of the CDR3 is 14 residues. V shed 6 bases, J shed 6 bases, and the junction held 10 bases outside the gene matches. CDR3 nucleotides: TGTGCCAGCAGTACAGGGGTCGTTTCCGCTGAAGCTTTCTTT. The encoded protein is CASSTGVVSAEAFF.

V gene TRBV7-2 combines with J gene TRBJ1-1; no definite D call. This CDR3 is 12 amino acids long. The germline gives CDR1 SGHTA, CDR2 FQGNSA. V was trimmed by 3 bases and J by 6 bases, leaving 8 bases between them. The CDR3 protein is CASSFTLAEAFF. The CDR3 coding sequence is TGTGCCAGCAGCTTTACTTTGGCTGAAGCTTTCTTT.

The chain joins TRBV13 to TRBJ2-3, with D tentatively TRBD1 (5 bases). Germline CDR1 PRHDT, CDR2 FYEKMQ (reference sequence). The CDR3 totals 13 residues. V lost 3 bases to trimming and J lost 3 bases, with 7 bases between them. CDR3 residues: CASSLPGTDTQYF. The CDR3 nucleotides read TGTGCCAGCAGCTTGCCAGGGACAGATACGCAGTATTTT.

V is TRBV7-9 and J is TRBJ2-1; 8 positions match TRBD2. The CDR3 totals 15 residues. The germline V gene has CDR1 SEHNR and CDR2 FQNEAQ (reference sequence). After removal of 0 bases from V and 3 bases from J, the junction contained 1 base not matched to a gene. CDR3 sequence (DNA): TGTGCCAGCAGCTTAGCCAGCGGGGGCTACAATGAGCAGTTCTTC. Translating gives CASSLASGGYNEQFF.

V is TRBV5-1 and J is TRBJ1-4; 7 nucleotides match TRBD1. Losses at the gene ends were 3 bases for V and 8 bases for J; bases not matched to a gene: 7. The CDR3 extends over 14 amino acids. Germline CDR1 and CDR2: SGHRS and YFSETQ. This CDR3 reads CASSSGTVREKLFF. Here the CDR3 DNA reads TGCGCCAGCAGCTCCGGGACAGTTCGGGAAAAACTGTTTTTT.

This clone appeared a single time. The CDR3 sequence is CASSSTGGRYTDTQYF. The CDR3 DNA reads TGTGCCAGCAGCTCTACAGGGGGCAGGTACACAGATACGCAGTATTTT. The genes are TRBV11-2 and TRBJ2-3, with 9 bases matching TRBD1. Germline CDR1 and CDR2: SGHAT and FQNNGV. V gave up 4 bases and J gave up 2 bases; unmatched junction bases: 7. CDR3 length equals 16 residues.

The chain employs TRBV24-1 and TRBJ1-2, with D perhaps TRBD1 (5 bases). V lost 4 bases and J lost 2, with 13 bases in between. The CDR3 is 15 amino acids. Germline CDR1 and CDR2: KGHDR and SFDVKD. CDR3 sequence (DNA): TGTGCCACCAGTGAGGGGCCCCGGGGGAACTATGGCTACACCTTC. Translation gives CATSEGPRGNYGYTF.

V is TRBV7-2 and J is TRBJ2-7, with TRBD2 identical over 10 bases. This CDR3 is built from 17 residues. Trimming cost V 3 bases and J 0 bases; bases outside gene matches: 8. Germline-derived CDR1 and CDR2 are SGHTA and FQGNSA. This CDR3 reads CASSFPLAGEASYEQYF. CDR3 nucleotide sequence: TGTGCCAGCAGCTTCCCTCTAGCGGGGGAAGCCTCCTACGAGCAGTACTTC.

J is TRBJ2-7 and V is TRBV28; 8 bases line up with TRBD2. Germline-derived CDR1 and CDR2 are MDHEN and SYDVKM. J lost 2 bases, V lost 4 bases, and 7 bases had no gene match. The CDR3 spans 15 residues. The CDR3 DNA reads TGTGCCAGCAGTTGGAGAACGGGAGGGACCTACGAGCAGTACTTC. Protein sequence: CASSWRTGGTYEQYF.

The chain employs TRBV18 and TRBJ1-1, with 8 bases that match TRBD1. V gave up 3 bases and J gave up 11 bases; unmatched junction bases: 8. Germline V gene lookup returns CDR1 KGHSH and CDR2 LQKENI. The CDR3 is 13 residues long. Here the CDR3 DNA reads TGTGCCAGCTCACCCCCCGGACAGGGTGGTGCTTTCTTT. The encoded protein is CASSPPGQGGAFF.

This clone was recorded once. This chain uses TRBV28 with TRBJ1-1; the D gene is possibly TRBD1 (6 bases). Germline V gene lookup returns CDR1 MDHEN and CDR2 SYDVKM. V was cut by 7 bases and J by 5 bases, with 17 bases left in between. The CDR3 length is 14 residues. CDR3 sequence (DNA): TGTGCCAGCACTCTTGGGGGGGCTCAAACTGAAGCTTTCTTT. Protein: CASTLGGAQTEAFF.

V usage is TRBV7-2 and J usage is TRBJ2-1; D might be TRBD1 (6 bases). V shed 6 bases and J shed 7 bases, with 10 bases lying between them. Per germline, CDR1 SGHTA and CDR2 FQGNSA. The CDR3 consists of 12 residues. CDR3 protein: CASRYQGNEQFF. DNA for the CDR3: TGTGCCAGCAGGTATCAGGGGAATGAGCAGTTCTTC.

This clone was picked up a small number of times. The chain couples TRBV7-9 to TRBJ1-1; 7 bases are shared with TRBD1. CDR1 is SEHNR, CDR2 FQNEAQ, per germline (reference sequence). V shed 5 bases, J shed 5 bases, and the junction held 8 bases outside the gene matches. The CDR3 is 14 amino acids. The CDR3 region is CASSGIDRETEAFF. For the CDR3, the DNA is TGTGCCAGCAGCGGGATAGACAGGGAGACTGAAGCTTTCTTT.

The CDR3 DNA sequence: TGCGCCAGCGCCCCGGGACAGGGTGTCGAGCAGTACTTC. This translates into CASAPGQGVEQYF. The genes are TRBV5-1 and TRBJ2-7, with 9 bases identical to TRBD1. The CDR3 spans 13 residues. V dropped 7 bases and J dropped 6; count of bases not matched to a gene: 8. Germline V gene sequence: CDR1 SGHRS, CDR2 YFSETQ.

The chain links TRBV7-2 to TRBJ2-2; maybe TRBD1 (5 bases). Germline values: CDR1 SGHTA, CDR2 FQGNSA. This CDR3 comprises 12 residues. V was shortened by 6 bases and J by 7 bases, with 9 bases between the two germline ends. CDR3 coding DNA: TGTGCCAGCAGTAGGGGCGGCGGGGAGCTGTTTTTT. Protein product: CASSRGGGELFF.

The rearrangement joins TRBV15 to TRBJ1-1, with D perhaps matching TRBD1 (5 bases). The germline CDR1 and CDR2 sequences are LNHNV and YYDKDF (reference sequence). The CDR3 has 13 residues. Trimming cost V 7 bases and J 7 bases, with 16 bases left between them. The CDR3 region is CATNTGGNGEAFF. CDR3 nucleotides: TGTGCCACCAACACGGGGGGGAACGGTGAAGCTTTCTTT.